These 12 T cell receptor beta chains share one sample of origin, sequenced in a study of blood T cell repertoires in COVID-19. The repertoire was sequenced with immunoSEQ multiplex PCR; TCRdb's copy has only in-frame clones and lacks some. The data contain about 190,000 clones, 89% of them seen just once; the ten biggest clones take up about 7%. Sequencing was carried out using peripheral blood. These TCRs come from a middle-aged man with acute or convalescent COVID-19.

The J gene is TRBJ2-7, the V gene TRBV11-2; 9 bases are shared with TRBD1. Per germline, CDR1 SGHAT and CDR2 FQNNGV. The CDR3 has 12 residues. With V trimmed by 1 base and J by 12 bases, 4 bases remained unmatched. The CDR3 bases are TGTGCCAGCAGCTTAGGGACAGGGGTCACGTACTTC. This codes for CASSLGTGVTYF.

The V gene is TRBV9, the J gene TRBJ2-2, with 11 bases lining up with TRBD2. The CDR3 extends over 15 amino acids. Germline V gene lookup returns CDR1 SGDLS and CDR2 YYNGEE. Unmatched junction bases numbered 2, after V lost 7 bases and J lost 0 bases. This CDR3 reads CASASGGPNTGELFF. The CDR3 coding sequence is TGTGCCAGCGCTAGCGGGGGGCCGAACACCGGGGAGCTGTTTTTT.

The gene calls are TRBV19 and TRBJ2-1; 11 positions agree with TRBD1. The junction had 9 bases not matched to a gene; V was cut back by 4 bases and J by 4 bases. Germline V lookup: CDR1 LNHDA, CDR2 SQIVND (reference sequence). The CDR3 contains 17 residues. DNA for the CDR3: TGTGCCAGTAGTACCGGGACAGGGGGTCTCTCTTACAATGAGCAGTTCTTC. It translates to CASSTGTGGLSYNEQFF.

The gene calls are TRBV14 and TRBJ2-7; D remains ambiguous. The CDR3 is made up of 10 amino acids. The V end lost 5 bases, the J end lost 9 bases, and 8 bases lay between the germline ends. Germline lookup yields CDR1 SGHDN and CDR2 FVKESK. CDR3 protein: CASSSVVQYF. The CDR3 DNA reads TGTGCCAGCAGCTCTGTAGTGCAGTACTTC.

This clone was observed a handful of times. This chain connects TRBV19 to TRBJ2-1; no reliable D call. Trimming left V 2 bases short and J 14 bases short, with 19 bases between. The V gene's germline CDR1 is LNHDA and CDR2 SQIVND (reference sequence). The CDR3 covers 14 residues. In DNA, the CDR3 is TGTGCCAGTAGTATAAGGCTAGGCCGGTCGTCAGAGTTCTTC. Translated, it gives CASSIRLGRSSEFF.

In DNA, the CDR3 is TGTGCCAGCAGTTACGGGACAGGGGGCGTCGGGGAGCTGTTTTTT. This sequence encodes CASSYGTGGVGELFF. J is TRBJ2-2 and V is TRBV6-5, with 12 bases matching TRBD1. Unmatched junction bases numbered 2, after V lost 2 bases and J lost 7 bases. The germline gives CDR1 MNHEY, CDR2 SVGAGI. CDR3 length equals 15 residues.

The V and J genes are TRBV7-2 and TRBJ2-3; 9 bases line up with TRBD2. Germline V gives CDR1 SGHTA, CDR2 FQGNSA. CDR3 length: 17 amino acids. The V gene end was trimmed by 1 base and the J gene end by 5 bases; junction bases not matched to a gene: 10. The CDR3 here is CASSLGRGGRIGDTQYF. The CDR3 DNA sequence: TGTGCCAGCAGCTTAGGGCGGGGGGGCCGAATTGGAGATACGCAGTATTTT.

This sequence joins TRBV19 and TRBJ1-3, with D hard to call. From germline, CDR1 is LNHDA and CDR2 SQIVND (reference sequence). This CDR3 has 15 amino acids. V was shortened by 0 bases and J by 2 bases, with 8 bases between the two germline ends. The CDR3 DNA reads TGTGCCAGTAGTATAGATCTGACAACTGGAAACACCATATATTTT. Protein: CASSIDLTTGNTIYF.

For the CDR3, the DNA is TGTGCCAGCAGCTTCACAGGGTCGGATCAGCCCCAGCATTTT. Translating it yields CASSFTGSDQPQHF. The chain carries TRBV7-2 and TRBJ1-5, with D possibly matching TRBD1 (6 bases). CDR1 SGHTA and CDR2 FQGNSA come from the germline V gene. This CDR3 is 14 amino acids long. V lost 3 bases to trimming and J lost 5 bases, with 11 bases between them.

The chain links TRBV19 to TRBJ1-5, with 10 bases matching TRBD1. The V gene end was trimmed by 5 bases and the J gene end by 6 bases; junction bases not matched to a gene: 7. The CDR3 runs 15 residues. CDR1 and CDR2 from the germline V gene are LNHDA and SQIVND (reference sequence). The DNA for the CDR3 is TGTGCCAGTAGTTACGGGACAGGGGATTTTCAGCCCCAGCATTTT. Translated, it gives CASSYGTGDFQPQHF.

The rearrangement uses TRBV5-4 and TRBJ2-3; 10 bases align to TRBD2. V shed 2 bases and J 4 bases; nucleotides not matched to a gene: 10. Per the germline V gene, CDR1 is SGHNT and CDR2 is YYREEE (reference sequence). The CDR3 is 17 amino acids. The CDR3 DNA follows: TGTGCCAGCAGCTTTGGAAGCGGGGGGGCCGGGGCAGATACGCAGTATTTT. Encoded protein: CASSFGSGGAGADTQYF.

V and J are TRBV21-1 and TRBJ2-2; TRBD1 is the table's D call, not checked against the DNA. TRBV21-1 is termed a pseudogene. This CDR3 region has 17 residues. This CDR3 is CASSNWYRVSNTGELFF. The CDR3 DNA is TGTGCCAGCAGCAACTGGTACAGGGTGTCGAACACCGGGGAGCTGTTTTTT.